This passage covers 24 T cell receptor beta chains from one sample sequenced in a study of blood T cell repertoires in COVID-19. The method was immunoSEQ multiplex PCR; TCRdb's version includes in-frame clones alone and lacks a portion of them. The sample has hundreds of thousands of clones, 83% seen once. The sequencing input was peripheral blood. The receptor set was obtained from a woman in her forties with active or convalescent COVID-19.

This clone was observed a few times. V gene TRBV5-1 combines with J gene TRBJ2-5, with a possible D match to TRBD2 (6 bases). The CDR3 extends over 15 amino acids. Trimming removed 1 base from V and 2 bases from J, with 12 bases in between. Germline CDR1 SGHRS, CDR2 YFSETQ. The CDR3 sequence: CASSLISAGQETQYF. The CDR3 nucleotides read TGCGCCAGCAGCTTGATATCTGCGGGACAAGAGACCCAGTACTTC.

This chain connects TRBV18 to TRBJ1-2; 10 nucleotides line up with TRBD1. The CDR3 has 16 amino acids. The J segment lost 8 bases and the V segment lost 2 bases, leaving 11 bases of the junction unmatched. CDR1 and CDR2 (germline): KGHSH, LQKENI. CDR3 region: CASSPNFSDRGLGYTF. Here the CDR3 DNA reads TGTGCCAGCTCACCAAACTTTTCCGACAGGGGGCTAGGCTACACCTTC.

V gene TRBV29-1 combines with J gene TRBJ1-2; 8 bases align to TRBD1. The germline V gene encodes CDR1 SQVTM and CDR2 ANQGSEA. J was trimmed by 5 bases and V by 4 bases; bases with no gene match: 9. The CDR3 is 14 residues long. Written as DNA, the CDR3 is TGCAGCGTTGCTGGACAGGGTGTGGAGTATGGCTACACCTTC. Translated, it gives CSVAGQGVEYGYTF.

The chain couples TRBV9 to TRBJ1-3; D gene uncertain. Germline assignment: CDR1 SGDLS and CDR2 YYNGEE. V was pared by 0 bases and J by 3 bases, with 10 bases between. The CDR3 is 15 residues long. The CDR3 here is CASSVVPGSGNTIYF. The CDR3 DNA reads as TGTGCCAGCAGCGTAGTCCCCGGGAGTGGAAACACCATATATTTT. Complete variable domain (other parts from reference TRBV9 and TRBJ1-3): DSGVTQTPKHLITATGQRVTLRCSPRSGDLSVYWYQQSLDQGLQFLIQYYNGEERAKGNILERFSAQQFPDLHSELNLSSLELGDSALYFCASSVVPGSGNTIYFGEGSWLTVV.

V gene TRBV10-3 combines with J gene TRBJ1-2, with TRBD1 matching 9 bases. The CDR3 spans 16 residues. V shed 0 bases and J 2 bases; nucleotides not matched to a gene: 4. Germline lookup yields CDR1 ENHRY and CDR2 SYGVKD. DNA of the CDR3: TGTGCCATCAGTGAGTCATCAGGGACAGGGAACTATGGCTACACCTTC. Translated: CAISESSGTGNYGYTF.

The chain couples TRBV7-3 to TRBJ2-1; a possible D gene is TRBD2 (7 bases). The CDR3 is made up of 15 amino acids. Germline V CDR1 and CDR2: SGHTA, FQGTGA. Deletions cut 4 bases from V and 6 bases from J, with 16 bases between. The CDR3 sequence: CASSSQGGVINEQFF. The CDR3 DNA reads as TGTGCCAGCAGCTCACAGGGAGGGGTCATCAATGAGCAGTTCTTC.

This chain links TRBV11-3 with TRBJ2-2; TRBD2 matches 12 bases. In germline, CDR1 is SGHNT, CDR2 YENEEA. V gave up 3 bases and J gave up 6 bases; unmatched junction bases: 5. The CDR3 loop spans 16 amino acids. The CDR3 region is CASSLHSSGGAGELFF. The CDR3 DNA reads as TGTGCCAGCAGCTTGCATTCTAGCGGGGGGGCCGGGGAGCTGTTTTTT.

The V gene is TRBV2, the J gene TRBJ2-7, with 9 nucleotides matching TRBD2. This CDR3 has 15 amino acids. Per germline, CDR1 SNHLY and CDR2 FYNNEI. J lost 6 bases, V lost 4 bases, and 10 bases had no gene match. CDR3 region: CASSVGGTSPAEQYF. CDR3 bases: TGTGCCAGCAGTGTAGGAGGGACTAGCCCTGCCGAGCAGTACTTC.

J is TRBJ1-2 and V is TRBV11-2; D may be TRBD1 (6 bases). Germline CDR1 and CDR2: SGHAT and FQNNGV. This CDR3 spans 14 amino acids. Trimming pared 4 bases from V and 10 bases from J, leaving 19 bases between. CDR3 bases: TGTGCCAGCAGCTCCCCCGACAGGATATACGCCTACACCTTC. As protein: CASSSPDRIYAYTF.

J is TRBJ2-7 and V is TRBV19, with 8 bases lining up with TRBD1. The CDR3 totals 13 residues. Germline assignment: CDR1 LNHDA and CDR2 SQIVND (reference sequence). V was clipped by 6 bases and J by 2 bases; unmatched bases: 3. The CDR3 DNA reads as TGTGCCAGTAGCGACAGGGGTACCTACGAGCAGTACTTC. It specifies CASSDRGTYEQYF.

This chain links TRBV11-2 with TRBJ2-5; TRBD2 matches at 9 bases. Germline V gene sequence: CDR1 SGHAT, CDR2 FQNNGV. Trimming at V came to 6 bases and at J to 4 bases, leaving 6 bases not matched to a gene. This CDR3 is built from 14 residues. The chain's CDR3 is CASRDSGSGETQYF. In DNA form, the CDR3 reads TGTGCCAGCAGAGATAGCGGGAGTGGAGAGACCCAGTACTTC.

The chain links TRBV30 to TRBJ1-4, with 7 bases lining up with TRBD1. This CDR3 has 17 residues. CDR1 and CDR2 from the germline V gene are GTSNPN and SVGIG (reference sequence). J was trimmed by 7 bases and V by 3 bases; bases with no gene match: 17. CDR3 sequence reads: CAWRESGGSFRSEKLFF. The CDR3 coding sequence is TGTGCCTGGAGGGAATCAGGGGGGTCGTTTCGTAGTGAAAAACTGTTTTTT.

This CDR3 is CASSSQNRGRWTDTQYF. CDR3 coding DNA: TGTGCCAGCAGCTCCCAAAACAGGGGGCGGTGGACAGATACGCAGTATTTT. The chain is built from TRBV7-3 and TRBJ2-3; 9 bases line up with TRBD1. The length of the CDR3 is 17 residues. Germline V CDR1 and CDR2: SGHTA, FQGTGA. J gave up 3 bases and V 4 bases, and 11 bases lay outside the gene matches.

The chain is built from TRBV6-6 and TRBJ2-7; D might be TRBD1 (6 bases). Germline lookup yields CDR1 MNHNY and CDR2 SVGAGI (reference sequence). The CDR3 is 14 amino acids. The V end was cut by 6 bases, the J end by 1 base, with 13 bases between. CDR3 coding DNA: TGTGCCAGCAGCACGGACAGTGTGTCCTACGAGCAGTACTTC. Translation gives CASSTDSVSYEQYF.

J is TRBJ1-2 and V is TRBV7-2, with 7 bases identical to TRBD1. This CDR3 region has 12 residues. Trimming at V came to 7 bases and at J to 5 bases, leaving 4 bases not matched to a gene. Germline CDR1 is SGHTA and CDR2 is FQGNSA. CDR3 DNA: TGTGCCAGCACACGACAGGGATATGGCTACACCTTC. Translated: CASTRQGYGYTF. The whole variable domain, remainder taken from reference TRBV7-2 and TRBJ1-2, is GAGVSQSPSNKVTEKGKDVELRCDPISGHTALYWYRQSLGQGLEFLIYFQGNSAPDKSGLPSDRFSAERTGGSVSTLTIQRTQQEDSAVYLCASTRQGYGYTFGSGTRLTVV.

The chain combines TRBV28 with TRBJ1-2, with 10 bases aligning to TRBD1. Germline values: CDR1 MDHEN, CDR2 SYDVKM. There are 16 residues in the CDR3. With V trimmed by 1 base and J by 2 bases, 4 bases remained unmatched. The CDR3 region is CASSLSGTGDNYGYTF. CDR3 coding DNA: TGTGCCAGCAGTTTATCCGGGACAGGGGACAACTATGGCTACACCTTC.

The chain is built from TRBV12-3 or TRBV12-4 and TRBJ1-2; TRBD1 matches at 7 bases. This CDR3 has 13 residues. The V and J ends lost 7 bases and 8 bases, in that order; junction bases with no gene match: 10. CDR3 region: CASILTGSVGYTF. The CDR3 DNA reads TGTGCCAGCATCTTGACAGGGAGTGTAGGCTACACCTTC.

This chain connects TRBV28 to TRBJ1-1; D call uncertain. The germline V gene encodes CDR1 MDHEN and CDR2 SYDVKM. The V and J ends lost 5 bases and 0 bases respectively, with 19 bases between them. This CDR3 contains 17 residues. The CDR3 loop reads CASSPLGSRFMNTEAFF. The CDR3 DNA follows: TGTGCCAGCAGTCCACTGGGTAGCAGATTCATGAACACTGAAGCTTTCTTT. The variable domain in full, completed from reference TRBV28 and TRBJ1-1, reads DVKVTQSSRYLVKRTGEKVFLECVQDMDHENMFWYRQDPGLGLRLIYFSYDVKMKEKGDIPEGYSVSREKKERFSLILESASTNQTSMYLCASSPLGSRFMNTEAFFGQGTRLTVV.

The rearrangement joins TRBV3-1 (or the pseudogene TRBV3-2) to TRBJ2-5; 10 bases are a match to TRBD2. Germline V lookup: CDR1 LGHDT, CDR2 YNNKEL (reference sequence). The CDR3 is 16 amino acids. V trimming: 0 bases; J trimming: 4 bases; junction bases outside the gene matches: 5. The CDR3 spells CASSQDWKRGGETQYF. CDR3 bases: TGTGCCAGCAGCCAAGATTGGAAGCGGGGGGGAGAGACCCAGTACTTC.

The chain joins TRBV30 to TRBJ1-5; 9 bases align to TRBD1. Per germline, CDR1 GTSNPN and CDR2 SVGIG (reference sequence). The CDR3 is 15 residues long. The junction had 8 bases not matched to a gene; V was cut back by 2 bases and J by 6 bases. CDR3 nucleotides: TGTGCCTGGAGTACCGGGACAGGGCTTACTCAGCCCCAGCATTTT. This gives the protein CAWSTGTGLTQPQHF. Combining the CDR3 with reference TRBV30 and TRBJ1-5 gives the whole variable domain SQTIHQWPATLVQPVGSPLSLECTVEGTSNPNLYWYRQAAGRGLQLLFYSVGIGQISSEVPQNLSASRPQDRQFILSSKKLLLSDSGFYLCAWSTGTGLTQPQHFGDGTRLSIL.

V and J are TRBV30 and TRBJ1-1, with unresolved D. The germline V and J ends were trimmed by 4 bases and 0 bases, with 9 bases remaining between them. Germline CDR1 GTSNPN, CDR2 SVGIG (reference sequence). The CDR3 has 13 amino acids. CDR3 amino acids: CAWTERMNTEAFF. CDR3 DNA: TGTGCCTGGACGGAGAGGATGAACACTGAAGCTTTCTTT. The full variable domain, rest sourced from reference TRBV30 and TRBJ1-1, is SQTIHQWPATLVQPVGSPLSLECTVEGTSNPNLYWYRQAAGRGLQLLFYSVGIGQISSEVPQNLSASRPQDRQFILSSKKLLLSDSGFYLCAWTERMNTEAFFGQGTRLTVV.

Of note for this clone: No DNA is shown, since the ends of the CDR3 on it are uncertain; the CDR3 is the one TCRdb lists. CDR3 amino acids: CASSVESVLQSVPAFF. The chain is built from TRBV9 and TRBJ1-1. The CDR3 length equals 16 residues, ends included. Germline-derived CDR1 and CDR2 are SGDLS and YYNGEE.

The chain's CDR3 is CASSAAGRARTDTQYF. In nucleotides, the CDR3 is TGTGCCAGCAGCGCCGCGGGGAGGGCCCGAACAGATACGCAGTATTTT. The chain joins TRBV5-4 to TRBJ2-3, with 7 bases that match TRBD2. The V gene's germline CDR1 is SGHNT and CDR2 YYREEE (reference sequence). V lost 4 bases to trimming and J lost 3 bases; unmatched junction nucleotides: 11. The CDR3 sequence is 16 residues long.

The gene calls are TRBV6-2 or TRBV6-3 and TRBJ1-4; D is unresolved. CDR3 length equals 12 residues. In germline, CDR1 is MNHEY, CDR2 SVGEGT. V lost 5 bases, J lost 6 bases, and 7 bases lay in between. The CDR3 loop is CASSRGHEKLFF. CDR3 nucleotide sequence: TGTGCCAGCAGTCGAGGGCATGAAAAACTGTTTTTT.